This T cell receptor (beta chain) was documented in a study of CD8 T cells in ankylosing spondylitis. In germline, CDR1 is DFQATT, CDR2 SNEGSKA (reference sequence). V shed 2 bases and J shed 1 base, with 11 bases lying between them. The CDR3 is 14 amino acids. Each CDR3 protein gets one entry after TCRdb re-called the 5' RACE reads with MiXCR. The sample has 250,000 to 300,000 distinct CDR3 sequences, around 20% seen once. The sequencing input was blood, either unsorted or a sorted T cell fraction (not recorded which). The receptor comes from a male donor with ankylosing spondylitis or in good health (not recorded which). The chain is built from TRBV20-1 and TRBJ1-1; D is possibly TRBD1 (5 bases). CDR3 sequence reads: CSARPPTGNTEAFF. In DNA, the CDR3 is TGCAGTGCTAGACCCCCAACAGGGAACACTGAAGCTTTCTTT.